This T cell receptor beta chain was profiled in a study of cytomegalovirus exposure and HLA in healthy donors. The PCR had 60 Vbeta and 13 Jbeta primers. The table came from immunoSEQ multiplex PCR; TCRdb's copy has only in-frame clones and leaves some out. The data show under 150,000 clones, with nearly 80% seen just once and around 1% held by the top ten. This receptor was obtained from a male donor in good health and CMV-seronegative. Sequencing was carried out using PBMCs.

In DNA form, the CDR3 reads TGTGCCACCGGTGGGGGACAGAATAATTCACCCCTCCACTTT. Translating gives CATGGGQNNSPLHF. The genes are TRBV6-6 and TRBJ1-6; 7 bases are a match to TRBD1. The CDR3 has 14 residues. V lost 10 bases to trimming and J lost 5 bases; unmatched junction nucleotides: 8. Per germline, CDR1 MNHNY and CDR2 SVGAGI (reference sequence).